This record covers a single T cell receptor (beta chain). The antigen remains unidentified. Only in-frame clones appear in the TCRdb table, and some are missing; sequencing was by immunoSEQ multiplex PCR. The profile covers 140,000 to 150,000 clones, with around 92% appearing a single time and around 3.5% taken by the ten largest. This record belongs to a study of T cell responses to AZD1222 COVID-19 vaccine. General study results and limits: Donors skewed white British and female; clonal diversity was possibly underestimated. Close to half of all spike-specific TCRs reportedly target regions of the variants that are unmutated.

The CDR3 sequence is 12 residues long. From germline, CDR1 is LNHDA and CDR2 SQIVND (reference sequence). With 2 bases removed from V and 7 bases from J, the gap between germline ends came to 7 bases. This TCR was sampled from an adult who received the AZD1222 COVID-19 vaccine. Source: peripheral blood, taken 28 days after the second AZD1222 dose. The chain recombines TRBV19 with TRBJ2-3; D is possibly TRBD1 (6 bases). This CDR3 reads CASSIRGNTQYF. The CDR3 DNA reads TGTGCCAGTAGTATAAGGGGGAATACGCAGTATTTT.